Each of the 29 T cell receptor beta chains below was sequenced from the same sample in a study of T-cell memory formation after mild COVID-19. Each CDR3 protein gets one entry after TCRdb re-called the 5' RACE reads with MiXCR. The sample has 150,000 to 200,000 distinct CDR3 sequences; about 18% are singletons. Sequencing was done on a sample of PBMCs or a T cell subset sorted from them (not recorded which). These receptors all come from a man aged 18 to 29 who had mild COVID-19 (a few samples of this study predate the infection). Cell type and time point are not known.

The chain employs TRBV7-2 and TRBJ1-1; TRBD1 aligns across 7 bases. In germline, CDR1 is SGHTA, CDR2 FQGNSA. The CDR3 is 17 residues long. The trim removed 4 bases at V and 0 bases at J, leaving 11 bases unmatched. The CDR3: CASSSNGRGSMNTEAFF. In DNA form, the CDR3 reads TGTGCCAGCAGCTCAAACGGCAGGGGGTCGATGAACACTGAAGCTTTCTTT.

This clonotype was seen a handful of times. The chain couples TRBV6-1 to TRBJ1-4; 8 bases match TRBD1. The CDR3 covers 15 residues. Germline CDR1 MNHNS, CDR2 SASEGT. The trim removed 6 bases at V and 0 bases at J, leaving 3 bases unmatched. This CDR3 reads CASSATGATNEKLFF. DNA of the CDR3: TGTGCCAGCAGCGCGACAGGGGCAACTAATGAAAAACTGTTTTTT.

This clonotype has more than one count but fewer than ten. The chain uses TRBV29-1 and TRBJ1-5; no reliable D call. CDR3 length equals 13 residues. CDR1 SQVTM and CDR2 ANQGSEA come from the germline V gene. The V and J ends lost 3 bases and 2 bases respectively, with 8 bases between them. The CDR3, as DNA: TGCAGCGTTGAGGTCGGTGGCAATCAGCCCCAGCATTTT. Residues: CSVEVGGNQPQHF.

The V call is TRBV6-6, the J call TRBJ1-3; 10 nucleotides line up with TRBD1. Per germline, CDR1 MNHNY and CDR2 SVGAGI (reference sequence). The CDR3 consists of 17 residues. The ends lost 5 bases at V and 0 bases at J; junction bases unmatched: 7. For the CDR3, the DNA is TGTGCCAGCAGTGCGTCCCGACAGGGGGCCTCTGGAAACACCATATATTTT. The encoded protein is CASSASRQGASGNTIYF.

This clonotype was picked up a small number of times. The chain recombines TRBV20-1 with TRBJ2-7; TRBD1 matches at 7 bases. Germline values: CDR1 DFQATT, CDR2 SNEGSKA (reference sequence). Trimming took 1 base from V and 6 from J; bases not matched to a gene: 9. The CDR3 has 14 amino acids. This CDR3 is CSARVTGVIGEQYV. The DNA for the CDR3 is TGCAGTGCTAGAGTTACAGGGGTTATCGGCGAGCAGTACGTC.

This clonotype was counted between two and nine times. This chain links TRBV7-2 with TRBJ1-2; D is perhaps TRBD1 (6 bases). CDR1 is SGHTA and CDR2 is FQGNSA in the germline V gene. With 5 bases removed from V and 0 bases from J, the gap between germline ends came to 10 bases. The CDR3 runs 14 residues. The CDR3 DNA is TGTGCCAGCAGCCCGGACAGAGCTAACTATGGCTACACCTTC. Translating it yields CASSPDRANYGYTF. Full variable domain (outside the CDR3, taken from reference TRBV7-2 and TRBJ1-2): GAGVSQSPSNKVTEKGKDVELRCDPISGHTALYWYRQSLGQGLEFLIYFQGNSAPDKSGLPSDRFSAERTGGSVSTLTIQRTQQEDSAVYLCASSPDRANYGYTFGSGTRLTVV.

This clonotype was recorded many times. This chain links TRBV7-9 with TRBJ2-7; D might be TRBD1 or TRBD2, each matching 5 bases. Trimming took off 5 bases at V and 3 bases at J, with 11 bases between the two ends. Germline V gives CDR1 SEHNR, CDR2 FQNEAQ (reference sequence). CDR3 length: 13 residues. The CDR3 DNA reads TGTGCCAGCAGCACGGGACGGAGCTACGAGCAGTACTTC. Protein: CASSTGRSYEQYF.

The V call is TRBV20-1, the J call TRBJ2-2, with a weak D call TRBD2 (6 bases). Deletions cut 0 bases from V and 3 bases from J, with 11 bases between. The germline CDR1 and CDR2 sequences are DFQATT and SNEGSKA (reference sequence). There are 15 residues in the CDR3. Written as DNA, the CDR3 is TGCAGTGCTAGAGATCTAGGGGAGGACACCGGGGAGCTGTTTTTT. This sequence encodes CSARDLGEDTGELFF.

The chain's CDR3 is CASSLTTTNEKLFF. CDR3 DNA sequence: TGCGCCAGCAGCTTGACAACAACTAATGAAAAACTGTTTTTT. The V and J genes are TRBV5-1 and TRBJ1-4; D call uncertain. Germline loops: CDR1 SGHRS, CDR2 YFSETQ. Trimming stripped 1 base from V and 0 bases from J, with 4 bases between. This CDR3 has 14 amino acids.

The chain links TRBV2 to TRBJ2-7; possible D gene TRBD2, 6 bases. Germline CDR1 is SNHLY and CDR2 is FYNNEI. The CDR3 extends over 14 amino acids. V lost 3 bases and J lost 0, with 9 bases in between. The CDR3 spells CASSEEGSSYEQYV. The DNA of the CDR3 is TGTGCCAGCAGTGAGGAGGGAAGCTCCTACGAGCAGTACGTC.

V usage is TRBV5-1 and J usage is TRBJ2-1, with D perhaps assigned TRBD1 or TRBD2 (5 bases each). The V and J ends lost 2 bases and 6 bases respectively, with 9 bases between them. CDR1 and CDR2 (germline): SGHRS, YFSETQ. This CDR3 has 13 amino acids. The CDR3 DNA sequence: TGCGCCAGCAGCTTCCCGGGGCTCAATGAGCAGTTCTTC. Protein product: CASSFPGLNEQFF.

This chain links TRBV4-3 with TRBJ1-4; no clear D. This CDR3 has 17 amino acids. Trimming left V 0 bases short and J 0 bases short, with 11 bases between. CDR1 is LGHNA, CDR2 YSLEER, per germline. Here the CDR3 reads CASSQDVRRATNEKLFF. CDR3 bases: TGCGCCAGCAGCCAAGATGTTCGGAGGGCAACTAATGAAAAACTGTTTTTT.

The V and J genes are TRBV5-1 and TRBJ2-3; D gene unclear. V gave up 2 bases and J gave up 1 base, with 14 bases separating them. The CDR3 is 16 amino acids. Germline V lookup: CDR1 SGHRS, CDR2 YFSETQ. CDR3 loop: CASSFMSALGTDTQYF. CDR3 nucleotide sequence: TGCGCCAGCAGCTTTATGTCCGCCCTGGGCACAGATACGCAGTATTTT.

The CDR3 DNA reads as TGTGCCAGCTCACCAGGGGAGAATTCACCCCTCCACTTT. Protein product: CASSPGENSPLHF. The V and J genes are TRBV18 and TRBJ1-6; D is undetermined. Germline CDR1 and CDR2: KGHSH and LQKENI. This CDR3 comprises 13 residues. The V and J ends lost 2 bases and 7 bases respectively, with 6 bases between them.

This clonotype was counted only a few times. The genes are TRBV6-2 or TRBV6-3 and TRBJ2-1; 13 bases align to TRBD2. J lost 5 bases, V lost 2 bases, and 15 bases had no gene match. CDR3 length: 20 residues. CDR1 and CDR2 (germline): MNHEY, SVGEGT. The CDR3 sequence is CASSYTLQKLAGGIDNEQFF. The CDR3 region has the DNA TGTGCCAGCAGTTACACCCTTCAAAAACTAGCGGGGGGGATTGACAATGAGCAGTTCTTC.

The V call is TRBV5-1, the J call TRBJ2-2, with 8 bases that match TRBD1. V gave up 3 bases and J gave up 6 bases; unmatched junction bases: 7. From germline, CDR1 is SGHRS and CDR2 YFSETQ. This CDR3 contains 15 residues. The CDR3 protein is CASSWMTGEAGELFF. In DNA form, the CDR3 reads TGCGCCAGCAGCTGGATGACAGGGGAAGCCGGGGAGCTGTTTTTT.

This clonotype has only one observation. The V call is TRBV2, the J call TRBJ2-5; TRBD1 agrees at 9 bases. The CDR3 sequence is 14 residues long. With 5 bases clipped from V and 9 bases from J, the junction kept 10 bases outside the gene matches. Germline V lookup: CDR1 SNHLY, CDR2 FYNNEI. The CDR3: CASSPGTGYEAQYF. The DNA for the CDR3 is TGTGCCAGCAGTCCCGGGACAGGGTACGAGGCCCAGTACTTC.

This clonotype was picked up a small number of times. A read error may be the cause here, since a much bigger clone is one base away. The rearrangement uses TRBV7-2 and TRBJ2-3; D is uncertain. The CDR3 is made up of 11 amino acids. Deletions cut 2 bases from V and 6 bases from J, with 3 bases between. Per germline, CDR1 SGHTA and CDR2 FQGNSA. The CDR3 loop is CASSLWDTQYF. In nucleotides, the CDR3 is TGTGCCAGCAGCTTATGGGATACGCAGTATTTT.

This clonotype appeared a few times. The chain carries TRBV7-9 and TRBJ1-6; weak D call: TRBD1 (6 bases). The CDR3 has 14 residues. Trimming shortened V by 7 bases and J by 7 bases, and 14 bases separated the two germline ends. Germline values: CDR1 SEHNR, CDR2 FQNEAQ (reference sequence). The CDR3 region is CASTRAGENSPLHF. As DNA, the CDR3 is TGTGCCAGCACCAGGGCAGGGGAAAATTCACCCCTCCACTTT.

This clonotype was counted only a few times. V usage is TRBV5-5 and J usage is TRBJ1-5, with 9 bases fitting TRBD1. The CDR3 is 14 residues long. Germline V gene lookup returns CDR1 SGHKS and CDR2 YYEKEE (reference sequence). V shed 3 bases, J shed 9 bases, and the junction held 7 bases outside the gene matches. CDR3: CASSSGTGQLPQHF. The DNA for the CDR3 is TGTGCCAGCAGCTCCGGGACAGGGCAGCTGCCCCAGCATTTT.

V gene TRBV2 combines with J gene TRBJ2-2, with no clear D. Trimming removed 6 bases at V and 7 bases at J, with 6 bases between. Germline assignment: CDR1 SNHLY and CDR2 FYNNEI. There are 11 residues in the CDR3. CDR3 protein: CASSLRGELFF. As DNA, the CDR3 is TGTGCCAGCAGCCTTCGCGGGGAGCTGTTTTTT.

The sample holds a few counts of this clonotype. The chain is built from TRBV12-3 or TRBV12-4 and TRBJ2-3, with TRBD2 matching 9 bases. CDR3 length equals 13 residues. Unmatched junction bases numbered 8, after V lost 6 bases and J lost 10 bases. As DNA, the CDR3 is TGTGCCAGCAGGTCTCCGGGACTAGCTTCGCAGTATTTT. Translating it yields CASRSPGLASQYF.

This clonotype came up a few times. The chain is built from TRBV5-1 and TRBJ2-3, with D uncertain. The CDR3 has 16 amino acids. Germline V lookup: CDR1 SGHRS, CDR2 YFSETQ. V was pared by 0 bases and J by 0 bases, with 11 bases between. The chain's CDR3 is CASSLEGRSSTDTQYF. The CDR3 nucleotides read TGCGCCAGCAGCTTGGAGGGCAGATCTAGCACAGATACGCAGTATTTT.

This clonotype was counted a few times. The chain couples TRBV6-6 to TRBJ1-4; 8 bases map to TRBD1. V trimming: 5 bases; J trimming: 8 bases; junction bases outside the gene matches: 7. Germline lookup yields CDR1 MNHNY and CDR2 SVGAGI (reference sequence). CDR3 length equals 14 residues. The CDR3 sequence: CASSPADRAEKLFF. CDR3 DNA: TGTGCCAGCAGTCCCGCGGACAGGGCGGAAAAACTGTTTTTT.

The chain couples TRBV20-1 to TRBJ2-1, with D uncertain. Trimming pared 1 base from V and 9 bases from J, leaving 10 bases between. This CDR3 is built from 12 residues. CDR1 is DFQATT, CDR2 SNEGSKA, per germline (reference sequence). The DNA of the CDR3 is TGCAGTGCTAGAGGGCCCGCTGGTGAGCAGTTCTTC. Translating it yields CSARGPAGEQFF.

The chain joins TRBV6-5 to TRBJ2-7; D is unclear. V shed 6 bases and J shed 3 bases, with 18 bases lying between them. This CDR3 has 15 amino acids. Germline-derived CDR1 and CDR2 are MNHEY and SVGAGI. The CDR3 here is CASSLRWVDGYEQYF. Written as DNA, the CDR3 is TGTGCCAGCAGCCTACGATGGGTGGACGGCTACGAGCAGTACTTC.

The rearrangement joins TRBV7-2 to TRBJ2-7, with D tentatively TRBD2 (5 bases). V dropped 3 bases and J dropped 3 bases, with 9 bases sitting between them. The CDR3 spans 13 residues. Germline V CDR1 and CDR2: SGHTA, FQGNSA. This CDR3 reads CASSLALDYEQYF. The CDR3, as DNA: TGTGCCAGCAGCTTGGCACTAGACTACGAGCAGTACTTC.

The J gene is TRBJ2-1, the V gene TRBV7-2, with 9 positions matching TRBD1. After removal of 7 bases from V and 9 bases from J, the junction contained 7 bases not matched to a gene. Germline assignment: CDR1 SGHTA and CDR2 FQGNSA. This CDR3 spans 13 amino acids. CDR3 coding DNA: TGTGCCAGCACCCGAGAGACAGGGGGTGAGCAGTTCTTC. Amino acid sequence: CASTRETGGEQFF.

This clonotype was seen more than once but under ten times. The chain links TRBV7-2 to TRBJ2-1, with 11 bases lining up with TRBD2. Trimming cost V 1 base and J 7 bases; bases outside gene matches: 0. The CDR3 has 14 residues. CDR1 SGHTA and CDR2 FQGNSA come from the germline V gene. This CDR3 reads CASSLVAGGNEQFF. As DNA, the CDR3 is TGTGCCAGCAGCTTAGTAGCGGGGGGGAATGAGCAGTTCTTC.